This T cell receptor beta chain was identified in a study of siplizumab effects on memory and regulatory T cells. Assays captured 85,000 to 100,000 TCR templates per sample. Only in-frame clones appear in the TCRdb table, and some are missing; sequencing was by immunoSEQ multiplex PCR. The sample records approximately 100,000 clones, about 91% being singletons. Findings and limits, study-wide: In roughly 75-96% of proliferating CD4+ or CD8+ clones, a naive or memory phenotype could not be assigned. The study found that mappable alloreactive CD4+ clones averaged roughly 70% Treg-derived with siplizumab and under 35% in controls.

A note on this clone: The antigen remains unidentified.

The CDR3 length is 16 residues. CDR1 MNHNY and CDR2 SVGAGI come from the germline V gene (reference sequence). Trimming pared 2 bases from V and 2 bases from J, leaving 13 bases between. The chain employs TRBV6-6 and TRBJ1-5; a weak D match, TRBD1 (5 bases). Sequenced material: Tregs sorted from blood. The receptor was derived from a human donor in good health. CDR3 nucleotide sequence: TGTGCCAGCAGTTACCAGGGTCGTCGGGGCAATCAGCCCCAGCATTTT. This gives the protein CASSYQGRRGNQPQHF.